Presented here are 3 T cell receptor beta chains from one specimen sequenced in a study of T cell changes during pregnancy in multiple sclerosis. TCRdb's copy holds only in-frame clones and misses some; the assay was immunoSEQ multiplex PCR. The data show tens of thousands of clones, with just under 95% seen just once and about 0.78% held by the top ten. This specimen consisted of peripheral blood, obtained in the third trimester of pregnancy. The receptors here all came from a female donor with multiple sclerosis, enrolled in a pregnancy study.

V is TRBV5-1 and J is TRBJ2-7; unclear D gene. The germline gives CDR1 SGHRS, CDR2 YFSETQ. Between the trimmed V and J ends, which lost 0 bases and 1 base, there was a span of 14 bases. There are 16 residues in the CDR3. Written as DNA, the CDR3 is TGCGCCAGCAGCTTGGGAGCCGAGGATTTATCCTACGAGCAGTACTTC. Its protein is CASSLGAEDLSYEQYF.

This rearrangement joins TRBV10-3 to TRBJ1-5; TRBD1 aligns across 7 bases. The trim removed 6 bases at V and 4 bases at J, leaving 12 bases unmatched. The CDR3 length is 16 residues. Germline loops: CDR1 ENHRY, CDR2 SYGVKD. The DNA for the CDR3 is TGTGCCATCAGAGATCCTCGACAGGGCTTGAATCAGCCCCAGCATTTT. Translated, it gives CAIRDPRQGLNQPQHF.

The J gene is TRBJ2-7, the V gene TRBV6-1; tentatively, D is TRBD2 (6 bases). The V gene's germline CDR1 is MNHNS and CDR2 SASEGT. V was shortened by 6 bases and J by 3 bases, with 12 bases between the two germline ends. This CDR3 region has 13 residues. The CDR3 is CASSGGTYYEQYF. In DNA form, the CDR3 reads TGTGCCAGCAGCGGAGGGACCTACTACGAGCAGTACTTC.